One T cell receptor beta chain is described in this entry. Produced via immunoSEQ multiplex PCR; TCRdb's table is partial and in-frame only. The sample carries around 25,000 clones, under 75% recorded once. The data were obtained in a study of PD-1 blockade in classical Hodgkin lymphoma. Time point noted: cycle 4 day 1 (C4D1), after more than five weeks of nivolumab. No patient escaped relapse after autologous stem cell transplantation, and brentuximab vedotin exposure varied. Deletions cut 3 bases from V and 0 bases from J, with 8 bases between. The CDR3 is 14 residues long. The germline V gene encodes CDR1 MNHNS and CDR2 SASEGT.

Here the sequenced sample was peripheral blood mononuclear cells (PBMCs), taken before the fourth cycle of nivolumab. The chain combines TRBV6-1 with TRBJ1-1; D unclear. The sequence was obtained from a human donor with classical Hodgkin lymphoma. The CDR3 nucleotides read TGTGCCAGCAGTGACCCCCACCTGAACACTGAAGCTTTCTTT. Protein: CASSDPHLNTEAFF.